The following is a T cell receptor beta chain sequence with its context. Antigen unknown. V dropped 6 bases and J dropped 2; count of bases not matched to a gene: 8. The CDR3 runs 15 residues. Germline-derived CDR1 and CDR2 are MDHEN and SYDVKM. This sample is part of a study of cytomegalovirus exposure and HLA in healthy donors. Study-level information: As an earlier analysis found, about 200 million T cells yielded 117 million unique TCR beta sequences.

The PCR was carried out with 60 Vbeta primers and 13 Jbeta primers. The assay was immunoSEQ multiplex PCR, and TCRdb's table has in-frame clones only and misses some. Its listing shows roughly 110,000 clones. Broader study findings: Relative to the approximately 700-donor mean, N-insertions were reportedly fewer in an Asian-associated ancestry cluster in a later analysis. Highly shared variants forming one cluster were likely a sequencing artifact.

This chain connects TRBV28 to TRBJ2-3; 7 bases are a match to TRBD1. The TCR sequence derives from a man aged 25-45 years in good health and CMV-seronegative. The specimen was PBMCs. The CDR3 DNA reads as TGTGCCAGCAGACACCGGGACAGAGACACAGATACGCAGTATTTT. Protein: CASRHRDRDTDTQYF.